This T cell receptor beta chain was identified during a study of T cells in Graves' hyperthyroidism and ophthalmopathy. TCR beta CDR3 regions were amplified from RNA transcripts. The HTBI primer set served for first-round RT-PCR of the TCR CDR3. Each CDR3 protein is one row after TCRdb ran MiXCR on the multiplex PCR reads. The data show about 380,000 distinct CDR3 sequences, roughly 15% seen once. The CDR3 spans 14 residues. The V gene's germline CDR1 is SGHTA and CDR2 FQGNSA. The germline V and J ends were trimmed by 5 bases and 6 bases, with 13 bases remaining between them. Ophthalmopathy patients all had a Clinical Activity Score of at least 3, a NOSPECS grade of at least 4 and disease under 3 months old. Fresh 10 ml peripheral blood yielded PBMCs.

The sample taken for sequencing was blood. The sequence came from a woman younger than 45 with Graves' ophthalmopathy. The chain uses TRBV7-2 and TRBJ1-4, with D possibly being TRBD1 (5 bases). CDR3 sequence (DNA): TGTGCCAGCAGCCCCACGGCAGGGTATGAAAAACTGTTTTTT. Its protein product is CASSPTAGYEKLFF.